This T cell receptor beta chain stems from a study of lymphopenia after photon versus proton radiotherapy. Broader study findings: In patients who died, overall survival fell as post-nadir TCR diversity dropped more. Under photons, naive T cells and diversity fell while effector/memory populations rose.

The V and J ends lost 5 bases and 7 bases, in that order; junction bases with no gene match: 6. CDR3 length equals 14 residues. Germline V CDR1 and CDR2: SNHLY, FYNNEI. Some clones are missing from TCRdb's copy, which holds only in-frame ones; the method was immunoSEQ multiplex PCR. The repertoire holds around 31,000 clones, with approximately 92% as singletons. To note about this clone: Its antigen is currently unknown.

Material: peripheral blood, obtained from a patient treated with proton-based radiotherapy. The rearrangement joins TRBV2 to TRBJ1-5; TRBD1 matches 9 bases. This receptor was taken from a woman aged 70 to 79 with pancreatic cancer. Some clones in this sample may be carry-over from other donors' samples. CDR3 protein: CASSRDRDDQPQHF. The CDR3 DNA follows: TGTGCCAGCAGTCGGGACAGGGATGACCAGCCCCAGCATTTT.